This record concerns one T cell receptor beta chain sequence. Its antigen is not yet known. No qualities accompany the bases; no much larger clone lies one base away. This sample was taken from a study of vaccination and CD4 T cells after COVID-19 (dated by TCRdb to between 2022 and 2023). In terms of the full investigation: The convalescent cohort comprised six males and four females, including two Hispanic individuals, seven Caucasians, two Asians and one multiracial person. Participants received two doses of either the Pfizer-BioNTech BNT162b2 vaccine (n=8) or the Moderna mRNA-1273 vaccine (n=2). Post-COVID blood samples from convalescent patients were collected a median of around 100 days after diagnosis, with a range of 35 to 161 days. The time from the second vaccine dose to post-vaccine blood sampling had a median of approximately 72 days and ranged from about 12 to 241 days. Culture stimuli were overlapping spike peptide pools from SARS-CoV-2 and from the common cold coronaviruses HCoV-NL63, HCoV-OC43 and HCoV-229E. Control cultures received a CEFX viral epitope pool as the positive control, an HIV-1 Nef peptide pool as the negative control, or no peptide. The spike-specific CD4+ TCR repertoire was compared before and after mRNA vaccination in approximately ten COVID-19 convalescent patients and several infection-naive healthy vaccine recipients. An earlier paper using these donors assessed, at the TCR clonotype level, memory CD4+ T cell crossreactivity between SARS-CoV-2 and common cold coronavirus spike proteins.

The sample's treatment or condition label is to be understood as: roughly 10-day PBMC culture with coronavirus spike peptide pools or control peptides (ViraFEST assay). CD4+ T cells from unexposed donors were collected before the COVID-19 pandemic (2011-2018). The ViraFEST assay was used in the study, in which antigen-specific T cells were expanded with peptide pools and expanded clonotypes were subsequently identified by TCR sequencing. PBMCs were cultured at about 2 million per well in IMDM supplemented with roughly 5.2% human AB serum and about 9.6 IU/ml IL-2, with approximately 10 ug/ml peptide pools added. On days 3 and 7, half of the culture medium was replaced with fresh IL-2-containing medium. After 10 days of culture, CD4+ T cells were isolated by negative selection with the EasySep CD4+ T cell isolation kit. As far as cell numbers permitted, CD4+ T cells from unexposed donors were tested for reactivity against SARS-CoV-2 S and N as well as four spike pools from common cold coronaviruses. Ficoll-Paque Plus gradient centrifugation was used to isolate PBMCs from whole blood, and the isolated PBMCs were then either used fresh or cryopreserved at -140C. Triplicate wells were generally used for each culture condition. The leukapheresis product for the unexposed donors was obtained through commercial purchase.

V was cut back by 6 bases and J by 4 bases, leaving a gap of 20 bases between them. The CDR3 measures 16 amino acids from cysteine to phenylalanine. The DNA shown is the 48-base CDR3, in frame from base 1. From a lookup of the germline V gene, CDR1 and CDR2 are MNHEY and SVGEGT. The library came from PCR. TCR sequencing of DNA from cultured CD4+ T cells used the Oncomine TCR Beta short-read assay at the Johns Hopkins FTIC core. Genomic DNA was extracted from the cultured CD4+ T cells with the QIAamp micro DNA kit. Oncomine TCR Beta libraries from cultured CD4+ T cells were pooled with unique dual indexes and sequenced on an Illumina iSeq 100. In the authors' own workflow: Non-productive sequences were filtered out, and CDR3s that did not start with C, did not end with F or W, or were shorter than 7 amino acids were discarded. Antigen-specific clonotypes were identified using the MANAFEST web application through comparison of peptide-stimulated wells with reference and other culture wells. An FDR below 0.05, an odds ratio above 5, and a productive frequency above 0.1% in at least two of three replicate wells were required for clones to be considered positive. A clonotype counted as cross-reactive if it showed significant expansion both in the SARS-CoV-2 spike wells and in at least one common cold coronavirus spike condition. CDR3 homology was assessed with Levenshtein distances (stringdist) and unrooted phylogenetic trees (ape) in R version 3.6.1. TCRdb reprocessed the public reads (quality trimming at Q25 with fastp, clone calling with MiXCR) and kept in-frame beta chains. Entries that share a CDR3 protein sequence are merged under the most common genes and DNA. It is TCRdb's table, rather than the study itself, that gives the V and J calls and clone size. In this sample the table shows roughly 8,300 distinct CDR3 sequences, 36% of which occur a single time. 21% of the sample lies in the top ten.

Paper-wide results and their limitations: The median number of SARS-CoV-2-reactive clonotypes rose from under 25 after infection to approximately 41 after vaccination, but the change was not significant. Only a relatively small number of convalescent patients were included in the study, and early timepoints following natural infection were not analyzed. Nearly all vaccine-specific clones in convalescent patients (304 of 307) were mono-reactive for SARS-CoV-2 spike rather than cross-reactive with common cold coronaviruses. In convalescent patients, a median roughly 85% of post-vaccine SARS-CoV-2-reactive clones were detected only after vaccination, and vaccine-specific priming was suggested by this finding.

The sequenced sample was CD4+ T cells from blood, cultured in vitro. The chain uses TRBV6-2 or TRBV6-3 and TRBJ2-3; the D gene is perhaps TRBD1, on 5 matching bases. The TCR was taken from a human donor in good health. This receptor carries the CDR3 CASRPGRVREADTQYF. The DNA sequence is TGTGCCAGCAGACCCGGTCGGGTCAGGGAAGCAGATACGCAGTATTTT.